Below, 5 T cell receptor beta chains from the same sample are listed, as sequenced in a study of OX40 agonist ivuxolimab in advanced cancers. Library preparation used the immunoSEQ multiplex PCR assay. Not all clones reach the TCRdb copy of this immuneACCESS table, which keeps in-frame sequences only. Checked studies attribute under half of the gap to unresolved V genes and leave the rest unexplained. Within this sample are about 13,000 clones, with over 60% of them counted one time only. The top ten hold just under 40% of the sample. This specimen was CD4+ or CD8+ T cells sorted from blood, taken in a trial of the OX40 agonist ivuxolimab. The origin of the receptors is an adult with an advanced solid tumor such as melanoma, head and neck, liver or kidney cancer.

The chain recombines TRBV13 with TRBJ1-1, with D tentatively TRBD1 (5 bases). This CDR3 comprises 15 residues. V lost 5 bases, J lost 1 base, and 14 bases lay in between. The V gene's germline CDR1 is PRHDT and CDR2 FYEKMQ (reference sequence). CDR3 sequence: CASSPAGDGNTEAFF. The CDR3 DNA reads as TGTGCCAGCAGCCCCGCCGGGGACGGGAACACTGAAGCTTTCTTT.

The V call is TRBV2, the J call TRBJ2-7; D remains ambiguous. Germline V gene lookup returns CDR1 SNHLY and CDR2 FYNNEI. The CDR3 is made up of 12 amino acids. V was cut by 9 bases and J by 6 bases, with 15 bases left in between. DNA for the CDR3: TGTGCCAGTCACAGAACCTCTACCGAGCAGTACTTC. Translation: CASHRTSTEQYF.

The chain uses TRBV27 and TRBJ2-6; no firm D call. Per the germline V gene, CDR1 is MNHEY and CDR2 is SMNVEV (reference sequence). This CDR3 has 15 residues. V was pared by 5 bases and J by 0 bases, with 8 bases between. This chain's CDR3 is CASSIHFSGANVLTF. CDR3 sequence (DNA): TGTGCCAGCAGTATACACTTCTCTGGGGCCAACGTCCTGACTTTC.

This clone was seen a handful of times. The DNA for the CDR3 is TGTGCCAGTCCCACCGGGGAGCTGTTTTTT. Translation: CASPTGELFF. This rearrangement joins TRBV19 to TRBJ2-2, with D unclear. From germline, CDR1 is LNHDA and CDR2 SQIVND (reference sequence). There are 10 residues in the CDR3. V lost 8 bases to trimming and J lost 4 bases, with 2 bases between them. Complete variable domain (other parts from reference TRBV19 and TRBJ2-2): DGGITQSPKYLFRKEGQNVTLSCEQNLNHDAMYWYRQDPGQGLRLIYYSQIVNDFQKGDIAEGYSVSREKKESFPLTVTSAQKNPTAFYLCASPTGELFFGEGSRLTVL.

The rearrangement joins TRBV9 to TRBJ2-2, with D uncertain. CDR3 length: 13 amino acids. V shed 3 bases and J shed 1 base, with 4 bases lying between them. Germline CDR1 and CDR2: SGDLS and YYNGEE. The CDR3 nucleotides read TGTGCCAGCAGCGCACAGAACACCGGGGAGCTGTTTTTT. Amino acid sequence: CASSAQNTGELFF.